The 21 T cell receptor beta chains below come from one sample, sequenced in a study of T cell responses to AZD1222 COVID-19 vaccine. This table comes from immunoSEQ multiplex PCR, and its TCRdb copy is limited to in-frame clones, with some not included. Here the sample spans some 95,000 clones, roughly 90% being singletons. Sequencing was performed on peripheral blood, taken on day 0 of MenACWY control vaccination. The receptors were gathered from an adult in good health.

This clone was counted a few times. V gene TRBV7-9 combines with J gene TRBJ2-3, with 10 bases that match TRBD2. Per germline, CDR1 SEHNR and CDR2 FQNEAQ (reference sequence). The CDR3 is 16 residues long. Trimming at V came to 5 bases and at J to 0 bases, leaving 5 bases not matched to a gene. The CDR3 protein is CASSRGLADSTDTQYF. The CDR3, as DNA: TGTGCCAGCAGCCGCGGACTAGCGGATAGCACAGATACGCAGTATTTT. Full variable domain (missing parts from reference TRBV7-9 and TRBJ2-3): DTGVSQNPRHKITKRGQNVTFRCDPISEHNRLYWYRQTLGQGPEFLTYFQNEAQLEKSRLLSDRFSAERPKGSFSTLEIQRTEQGDSAMYLCASSRGLADSTDTQYFGPGTRLTVL.

This chain connects TRBV5-3 to TRBJ2-5; D is ambiguous. TRBV5-3 is noted as an ORF with a role that remains uncertain. The CDR3 loop spans 13 amino acids. Between the trimmed V and J ends, which lost 0 bases and 5 bases, there was a span of 8 bases. The CDR3: CARSLGAEETQYF. In DNA, the CDR3 is TGTGCCAGAAGCTTGGGGGCTGAGGAGACCCAGTACTTC.

The sample holds one count of this clone. V is TRBV6-5 and J is TRBJ2-3; 8 nucleotides match TRBD2. Germline trimming cut 8 bases from V and 3 bases from J; bases unmatched to any gene: 7. The CDR3 contains 14 residues. Germline V gene sequence: CDR1 MNHEY, CDR2 SVGAGI. This CDR3 reads CASRLGLATDTQYF. Written as DNA, the CDR3 is TGTGCCAGCCGATTAGGACTAGCTACAGATACGCAGTATTTT.

The rearrangement joins TRBV15 to TRBJ1-2; D unresolved. Germline CDR1 and CDR2: LNHNV and YYDKDF (reference sequence). The CDR3 totals 16 residues. Trimming stripped 0 bases from V and 3 bases from J, with 14 bases between. CDR3 amino acids: CATSRDGDQRDYGYTF. Written as DNA, the CDR3 is TGTGCCACCAGCAGAGATGGGGATCAGCGGGACTATGGCTACACCTTC.

The chain couples TRBV4-3 to TRBJ1-2; D unresolved. Germline V gene sequence: CDR1 LGHNA, CDR2 YSLEER. This CDR3 contains 16 residues. The V end was cut by 0 bases, the J end by 5 bases, with 16 bases between. The DNA for the CDR3 is TGCGCCAGCAGCCAAGACCGGGCAGTGACGAGATATGGCTACACCTTC. This sequence encodes CASSQDRAVTRYGYTF.

The genes are TRBV20-1 and TRBJ2-7; 9 bases align to TRBD1. V dropped 3 bases and J dropped 6; count of bases not matched to a gene: 9. This CDR3 has 14 amino acids. CDR1 is DFQATT, CDR2 SNEGSKA, per germline (reference sequence). The CDR3 DNA reads as TGCAGTGCTAGTCGCCGGACAGGGGCAGGCGAGCAGTACTTC. This sequence encodes CSASRRTGAGEQYF.

The rearrangement links TRBV5-4 to TRBJ2-3; 9 bases agree with TRBD2. CDR1 is SGHNT, CDR2 YYREEE, per germline (reference sequence). The ends lost 4 bases at V and 0 bases at J; junction bases unmatched: 3. The CDR3 loop spans 15 amino acids. In nucleotides, the CDR3 is TGTGCCAGCAGCGTCGGACTAGCGAGCACAGATACGCAGTATTTT. Its translation: CASSVGLASTDTQYF.

In nucleotides, the CDR3 is TGTGCCAGCCCTGTGACCGGGTCCTACAATGAGCAGTTCTTC. The encoded protein is CASPVTGSYNEQFF. The gene calls are TRBV27 and TRBJ2-1; no clear D. This CDR3 is built from 14 residues. Looked up from germline, CDR1 is MNHEY and CDR2 is SMNVEV (reference sequence). The ends were cut back, 8 bases at V and 1 base at J, with 12 bases in the middle.

The genes are TRBV6-4 and TRBJ2-3; TRBD2 matches 16 bases. CDR3 length: 18 amino acids. The junction had 9 bases not matched to a gene; V was cut back by 6 bases and J by 3 bases. CDR1 is MRHNA and CDR2 is SNTAGT in the germline V gene. The CDR3 sequence is CASSDAGTSGGGTDTQYF. The CDR3 DNA is TGTGCCAGCAGCGACGCCGGGACTAGCGGGGGGGGAACAGATACGCAGTATTTT.

The V and J genes are TRBV2 and TRBJ1-1, with D uncertain. The CDR3 loop spans 13 amino acids. Germline lookup yields CDR1 SNHLY and CDR2 FYNNEI. With 4 bases removed from V and 8 bases from J, the gap between germline ends came to 14 bases. The CDR3, as DNA: TGTGCCAGCAGTGGTATGGTCGAGACAGAAGCTTTCTTT. Translated: CASSGMVETEAFF.

The chain employs TRBV19 and TRBJ2-1; 9 positions match TRBD1. Germline V gene sequence: CDR1 LNHDA, CDR2 SQIVND (reference sequence). This CDR3 has 14 amino acids. V trimming: 4 bases; J trimming: 5 bases; junction bases outside the gene matches: 3. The CDR3 is CASSKGTGNNEQFF. The CDR3, as DNA: TGTGCCAGTAGTAAAGGGACAGGGAACAATGAGCAGTTCTTC.

The chain is built from TRBV11-3 and TRBJ2-1; 10 bases agree with TRBD1. This CDR3 spans 14 amino acids. Germline V gives CDR1 SGHNT, CDR2 YENEEA. Germline trimming cut 5 bases from V and 9 bases from J; bases unmatched to any gene: 7. The CDR3: CASSPLTGGGEQFF. Here the CDR3 DNA reads TGTGCCAGCAGCCCTCTGACAGGGGGCGGTGAGCAGTTCTTC.

V gene TRBV5-6 combines with J gene TRBJ2-2, with 7 bases lining up with TRBD2. The CDR3 runs 17 residues. Germline-derived CDR1 and CDR2 are SGHDT and YYEEEE. Trimming took 5 bases from V and 6 from J; bases not matched to a gene: 16. The CDR3: CASSSDRDYSIPGELFF. DNA for the CDR3: TGTGCCAGCAGTTCGGACCGGGACTACTCAATCCCCGGGGAGCTGTTTTTT.

The chain has TRBV3-1 (or the pseudogene TRBV3-2) and TRBJ1-6; D is unclear. This CDR3 contains 15 residues. CDR1 is LGHDT, CDR2 YNNKEL, per germline (reference sequence). V was pared by 4 bases and J by 0 bases, with 7 bases between. Here the CDR3 DNA reads TGTGCCAGCAGCCCAGAGAGCTCCTATAATTCACCCCTCCACTTT. Its protein product is CASSPESSYNSPLHF.

The rearrangement joins TRBV6-6 to TRBJ1-5; D is unresolved. The CDR3 has 12 residues. Germline assignment: CDR1 MNHNY and CDR2 SVGAGI (reference sequence). Trimming cost V 0 bases and J 7 bases, with 4 bases left between them. CDR3 DNA sequence: TGTGCCAGCAGTTACTCGGGGCAGCCCCAGCATTTT. Residues: CASSYSGQPQHF.

The rearrangement joins TRBV18 to TRBJ2-1, with 8 positions matching TRBD1. This CDR3 is 14 amino acids long. The V gene's germline CDR1 is KGHSH and CDR2 LQKENI. The V segment lost 5 bases and the J segment 5 bases; nucleotides outside the gene matches: 5. The CDR3 DNA sequence: TGTGCCAGCTCATCGGGACAGGTAAACAATGAGCAGTTCTTC. This codes for CASSSGQVNNEQFF.

The chain combines TRBV11-2 with TRBJ2-7, with 7 bases that match TRBD1. Germline V gene lookup returns CDR1 SGHAT and CDR2 FQNNGV. The CDR3 length is 14 residues. V lost 5 bases and J lost 1; bases outside the gene matches: 5. CDR3 nucleotide sequence: TGTGCCAGCAGCCGGGACAGCTATTCCTACGAGCAGTACTTC. It is translated as CASSRDSYSYEQYF. The entire variable domain, with the rest obtained from reference TRBV11-2 and TRBJ2-7, is as follows: EAGVAQSPRYKIIEKRQSVAFWCNPISGHATLYWYQQILGQGPKLLIQFQNNGVVDDSQLPKDRFSAERLKGVDSTLKIQPAKLEDSAVYLCASSRDSYSYEQYFGPGTRLTVT.

The chain has TRBV11-2 and TRBJ1-2; the match to TRBD1 covers 8 bases. The CDR3 sequence is 12 residues long. Germline loops: CDR1 SGHAT, CDR2 FQNNGV. V shed 5 bases, J shed 8 bases, and the junction held 4 bases outside the gene matches. The CDR3 protein is CASSDRTGGYTF. For the CDR3, the DNA is TGTGCCAGCAGCGACCGGACAGGGGGCTACACCTTC.

The rearrangement joins TRBV7-6 to TRBJ1-4; D may be TRBD1 (5 bases). Germline CDR1 is SGHVS and CDR2 is FNYEAQ. The CDR3 is made up of 15 amino acids. The V end lost 2 bases, the J end lost 4 bases, and 11 bases lay between the germline ends. The CDR3 bases are TGTGCCAGCAGCTTACGGGACGGACTTAATGAAAAACTGTTTTTT. It yields the protein CASSLRDGLNEKLFF.

The chain has TRBV5-1 and TRBJ2-5, with TRBD2 as a possible D gene (6 bases). The CDR3 contains 16 residues. V was shortened by 4 bases and J by 1 base, with 17 bases between the two germline ends. Germline-derived CDR1 and CDR2 are SGHRS and YFSETQ. The DNA for the CDR3 is TGCGCCAGCAGCCCAGGTTCCGTGGGACTCCAAGAGACCCAGTACTTC. Its translation: CASSPGSVGLQETQYF.

The rearrangement uses TRBV6-5 and TRBJ1-6; D remains unclear. The V end lost 4 bases, the J end lost 9 bases, and 16 bases lay between the germline ends. In germline, CDR1 is MNHEY, CDR2 SVGAGI. This CDR3 comprises 15 residues. The CDR3 protein is CASSSDDSWGSPLHF. For the CDR3, the DNA is TGTGCCAGCAGTTCTGACGACTCTTGGGGTTCACCCCTCCACTTT.